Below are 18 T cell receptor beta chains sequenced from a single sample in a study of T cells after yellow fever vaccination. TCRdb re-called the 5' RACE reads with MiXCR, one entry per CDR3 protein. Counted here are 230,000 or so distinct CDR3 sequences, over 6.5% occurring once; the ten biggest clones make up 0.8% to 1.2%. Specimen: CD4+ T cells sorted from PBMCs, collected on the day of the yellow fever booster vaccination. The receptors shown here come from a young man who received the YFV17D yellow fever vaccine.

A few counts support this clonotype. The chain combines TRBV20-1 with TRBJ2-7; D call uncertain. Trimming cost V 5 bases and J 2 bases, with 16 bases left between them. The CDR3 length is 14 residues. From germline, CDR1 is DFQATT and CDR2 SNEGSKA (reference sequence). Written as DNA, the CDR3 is TGCAGTGCTGCCTCATCGAAAAAGGCCTACGAGCAGTACTTC. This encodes CSAASSKKAYEQYF.

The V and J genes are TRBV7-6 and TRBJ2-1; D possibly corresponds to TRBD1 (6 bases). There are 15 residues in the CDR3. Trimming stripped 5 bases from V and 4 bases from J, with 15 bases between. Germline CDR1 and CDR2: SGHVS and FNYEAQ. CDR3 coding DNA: TGTGCCAGCAGCCTAGAGACAGGAAATTACAATGAGCAGTTCTTC. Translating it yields CASSLETGNYNEQFF.

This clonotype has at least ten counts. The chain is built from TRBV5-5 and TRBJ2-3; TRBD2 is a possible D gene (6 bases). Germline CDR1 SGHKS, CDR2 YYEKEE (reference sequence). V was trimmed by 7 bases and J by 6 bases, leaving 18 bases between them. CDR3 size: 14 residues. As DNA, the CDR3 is TGTGCCAGCGGCCCCGGGGGAATGGCGGATACGCAGTATTTT. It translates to CASGPGGMADTQYF.

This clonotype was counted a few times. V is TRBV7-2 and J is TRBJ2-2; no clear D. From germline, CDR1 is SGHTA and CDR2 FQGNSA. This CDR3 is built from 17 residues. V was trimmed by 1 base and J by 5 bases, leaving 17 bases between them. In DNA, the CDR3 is TGTGCCAGCAGCTTAGTTGGTCTCGTACAGCTAACCGGGGAGCTGTTTTTT. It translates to CASSLVGLVQLTGELFF.

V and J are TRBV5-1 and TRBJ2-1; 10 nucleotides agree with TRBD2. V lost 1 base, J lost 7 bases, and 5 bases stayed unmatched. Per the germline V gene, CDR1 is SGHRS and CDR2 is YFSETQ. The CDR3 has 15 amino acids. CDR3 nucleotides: TGCGCCAGCAGCTTGAGCAGCGGGAGGGGGAATGAGCAGTTCTTC. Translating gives CASSLSSGRGNEQFF.

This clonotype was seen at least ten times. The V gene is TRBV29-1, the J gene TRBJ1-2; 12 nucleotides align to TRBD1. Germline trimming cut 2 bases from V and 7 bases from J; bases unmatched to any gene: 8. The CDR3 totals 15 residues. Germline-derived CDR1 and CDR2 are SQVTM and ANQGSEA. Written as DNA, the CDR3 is TGCAGCGTTGAATACACCGGGACAGGGGGCTCTGGCTACACCTTC. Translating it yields CSVEYTGTGGSGYTF.

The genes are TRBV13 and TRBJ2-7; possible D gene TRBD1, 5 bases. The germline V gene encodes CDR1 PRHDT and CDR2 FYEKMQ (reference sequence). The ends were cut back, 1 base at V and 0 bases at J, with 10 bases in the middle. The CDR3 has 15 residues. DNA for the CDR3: TGTGCCAGCAGCTTAGTAACAGGAAGCTCCTACGAGCAGTACTTC. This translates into CASSLVTGSSYEQYF.

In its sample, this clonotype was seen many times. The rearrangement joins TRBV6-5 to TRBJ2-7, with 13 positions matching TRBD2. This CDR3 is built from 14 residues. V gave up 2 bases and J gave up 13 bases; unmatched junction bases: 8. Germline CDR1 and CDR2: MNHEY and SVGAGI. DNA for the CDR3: TGTGCCAGCAGTTACGGGACTAGCGGGAATCGTAGATACTTC. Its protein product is CASSYGTSGNRRYF.

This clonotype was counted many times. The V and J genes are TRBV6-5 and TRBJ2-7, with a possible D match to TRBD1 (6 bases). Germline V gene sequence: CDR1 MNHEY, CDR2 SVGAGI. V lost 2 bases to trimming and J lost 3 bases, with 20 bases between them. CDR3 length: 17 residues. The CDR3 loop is CASSYVGAGNAVYEQYF. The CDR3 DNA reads TGTGCCAGCAGTTACGTGGGGGCAGGGAATGCTGTCTACGAGCAGTACTTC.

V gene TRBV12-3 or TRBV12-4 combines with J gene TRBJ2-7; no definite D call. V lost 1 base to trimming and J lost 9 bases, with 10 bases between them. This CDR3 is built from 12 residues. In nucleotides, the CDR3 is TGTGCCAGCAGTTTAGGAGTGGCTAGGCAGTACTTC. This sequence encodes CASSLGVARQYF.

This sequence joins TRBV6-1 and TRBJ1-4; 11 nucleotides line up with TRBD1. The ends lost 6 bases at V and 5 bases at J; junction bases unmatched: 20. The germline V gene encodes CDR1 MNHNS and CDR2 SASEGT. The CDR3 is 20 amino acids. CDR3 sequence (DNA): TGTGCCAGCAGCGAACCTAGGACAGGGGGCGCCCGGACCCTAAATGAAAAACTGTTTTTT. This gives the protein CASSEPRTGGARTLNEKLFF.

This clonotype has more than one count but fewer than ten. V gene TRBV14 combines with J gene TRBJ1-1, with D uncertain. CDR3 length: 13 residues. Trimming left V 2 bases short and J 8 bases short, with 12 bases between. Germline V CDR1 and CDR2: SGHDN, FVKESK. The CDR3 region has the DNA TGTGCCAGCAGCCAACAACCGGGCCCCGAAGCTTTCTTT. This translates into CASSQQPGPEAFF.

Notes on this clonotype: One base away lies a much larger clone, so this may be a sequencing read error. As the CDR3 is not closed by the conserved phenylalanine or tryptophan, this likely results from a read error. The CDR3 loop reads CASSVATSTETQYL. The CDR3 bases are TGTGCCAGCAGCGTAGCTACGAGCACGGAGACCCAGTACCTC. The chain recombines TRBV9 with TRBJ2-5; D is ambiguous. Germline lookup yields CDR1 SGDLS and CDR2 YYNGEE. Deletions cut 0 bases from V and 5 bases from J, with 11 bases between. This CDR3 spans 14 amino acids.

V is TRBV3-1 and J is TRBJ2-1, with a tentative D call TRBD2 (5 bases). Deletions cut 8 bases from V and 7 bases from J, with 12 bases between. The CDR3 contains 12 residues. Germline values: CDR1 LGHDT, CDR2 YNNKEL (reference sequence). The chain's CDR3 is CASERPGNEQFF. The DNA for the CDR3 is TGTGCCAGCGAGCGGCCTGGGAATGAGCAGTTCTTC.

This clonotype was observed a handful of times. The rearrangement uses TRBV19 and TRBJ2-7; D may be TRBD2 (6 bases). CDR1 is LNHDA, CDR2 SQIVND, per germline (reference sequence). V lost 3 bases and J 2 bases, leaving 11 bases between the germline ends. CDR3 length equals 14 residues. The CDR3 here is CASSMPGATYEQYF. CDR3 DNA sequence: TGTGCCAGTAGTATGCCGGGAGCCACCTACGAGCAGTACTTC.

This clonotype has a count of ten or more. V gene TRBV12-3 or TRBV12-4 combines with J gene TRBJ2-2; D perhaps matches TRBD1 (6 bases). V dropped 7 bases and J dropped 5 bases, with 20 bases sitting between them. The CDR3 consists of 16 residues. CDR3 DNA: TGTGCCAGCACCCCGTCTAGGACAGTGAATACCGGGGAGCTGTTTTTT. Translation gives CASTPSRTVNTGELFF.

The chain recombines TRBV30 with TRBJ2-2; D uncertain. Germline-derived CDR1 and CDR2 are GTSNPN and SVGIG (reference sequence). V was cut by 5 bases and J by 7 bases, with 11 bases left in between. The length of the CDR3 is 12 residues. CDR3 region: CAWLIRSGELFF. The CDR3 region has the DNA TGTGCCTGGCTAATAAGGAGCGGGGAGCTGTTTTTT.

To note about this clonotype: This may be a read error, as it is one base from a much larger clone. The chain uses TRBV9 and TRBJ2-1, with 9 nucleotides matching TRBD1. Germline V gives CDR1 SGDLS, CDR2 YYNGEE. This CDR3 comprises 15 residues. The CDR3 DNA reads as TGTCCCAGCAGCGTCGGACAGGGGTCCTACAATGAGCAGTTCTTC. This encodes CPSSVGQGSYNEQFF.